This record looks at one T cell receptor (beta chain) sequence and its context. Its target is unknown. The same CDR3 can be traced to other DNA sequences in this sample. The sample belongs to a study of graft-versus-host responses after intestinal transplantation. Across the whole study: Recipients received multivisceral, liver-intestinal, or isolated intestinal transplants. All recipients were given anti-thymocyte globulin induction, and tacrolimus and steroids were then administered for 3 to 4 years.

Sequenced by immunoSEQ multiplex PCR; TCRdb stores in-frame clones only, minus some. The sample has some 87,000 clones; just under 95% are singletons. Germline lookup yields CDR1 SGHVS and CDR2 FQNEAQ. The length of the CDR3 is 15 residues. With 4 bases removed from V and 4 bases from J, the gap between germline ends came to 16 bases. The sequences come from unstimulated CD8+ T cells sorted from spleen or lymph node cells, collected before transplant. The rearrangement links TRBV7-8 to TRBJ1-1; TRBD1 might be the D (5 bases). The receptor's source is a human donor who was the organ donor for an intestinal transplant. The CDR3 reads CASSSPPGGSTEAFF. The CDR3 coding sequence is TGTGCCAGCAGCTCACCCCCGGGGGGGAGCACTGAAGCTTTCTTT.